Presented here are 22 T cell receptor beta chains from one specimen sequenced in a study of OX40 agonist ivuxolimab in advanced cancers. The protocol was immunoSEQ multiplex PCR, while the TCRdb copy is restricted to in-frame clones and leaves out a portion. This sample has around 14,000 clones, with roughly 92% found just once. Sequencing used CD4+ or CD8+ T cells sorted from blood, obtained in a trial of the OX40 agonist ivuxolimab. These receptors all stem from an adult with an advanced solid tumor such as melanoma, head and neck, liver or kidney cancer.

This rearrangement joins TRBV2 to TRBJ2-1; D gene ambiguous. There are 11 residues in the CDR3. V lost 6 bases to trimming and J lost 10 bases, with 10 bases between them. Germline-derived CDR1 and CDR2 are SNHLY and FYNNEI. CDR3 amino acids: CASRGMGEQFF. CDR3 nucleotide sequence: TGTGCCAGCAGGGGGATGGGGGAGCAGTTCTTC.

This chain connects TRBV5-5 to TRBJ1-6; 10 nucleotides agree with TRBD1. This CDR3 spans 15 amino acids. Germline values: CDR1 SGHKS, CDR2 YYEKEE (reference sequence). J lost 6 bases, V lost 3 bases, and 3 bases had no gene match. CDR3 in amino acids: CASSSRQGANSPLHF. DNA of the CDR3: TGTGCCAGCAGCTCGAGACAGGGGGCTAATTCACCCCTCCACTTT.

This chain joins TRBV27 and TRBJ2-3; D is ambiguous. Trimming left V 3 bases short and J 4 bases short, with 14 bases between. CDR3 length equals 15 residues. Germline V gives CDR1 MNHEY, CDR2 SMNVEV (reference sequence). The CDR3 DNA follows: TGTGCCAGCAGTTTTCTGACGACGACCTCAGATACGCAGTATTTT. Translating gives CASSFLTTTSDTQYF.

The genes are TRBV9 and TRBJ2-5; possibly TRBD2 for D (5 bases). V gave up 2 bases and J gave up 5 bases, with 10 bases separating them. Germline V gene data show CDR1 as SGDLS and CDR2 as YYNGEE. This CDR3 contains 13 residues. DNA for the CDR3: TGTGCCAGCAGCGTGAGGGTCTGGGAGACCCAGTACTTC. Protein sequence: CASSVRVWETQYF.

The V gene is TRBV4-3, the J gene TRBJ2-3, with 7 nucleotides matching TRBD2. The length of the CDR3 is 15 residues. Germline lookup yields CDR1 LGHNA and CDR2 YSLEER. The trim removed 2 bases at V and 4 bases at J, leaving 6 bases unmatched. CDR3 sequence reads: CASSQSLGGADTQYF. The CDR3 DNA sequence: TGCGCCAGCAGCCAATCACTTGGGGGGGCAGATACGCAGTATTTT.

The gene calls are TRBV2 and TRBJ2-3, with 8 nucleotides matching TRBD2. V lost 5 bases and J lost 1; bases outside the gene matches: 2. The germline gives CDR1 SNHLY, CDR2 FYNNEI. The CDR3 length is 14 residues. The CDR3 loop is CASSMTSGTDTQYF. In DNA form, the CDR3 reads TGTGCCAGCAGTATGACTAGCGGCACAGATACGCAGTATTTT. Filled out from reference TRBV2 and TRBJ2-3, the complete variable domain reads EPEVTQTPSHQVTQMGQEVILRCVPISNHLYFYWYRQILGQKVEFLVSFYNNEISEKSEIFDDQFSVERPDGSNFTLKIRSTKLEDSAMYFCASSMTSGTDTQYFGPGTRLTVL.

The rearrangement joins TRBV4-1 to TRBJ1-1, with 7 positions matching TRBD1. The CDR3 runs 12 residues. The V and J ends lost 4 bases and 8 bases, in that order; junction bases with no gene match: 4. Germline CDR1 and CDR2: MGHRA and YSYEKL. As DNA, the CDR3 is TGCGCCAGCAGCCGACAGGGTGGGGAAGCTTTCTTT. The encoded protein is CASSRQGGEAFF.

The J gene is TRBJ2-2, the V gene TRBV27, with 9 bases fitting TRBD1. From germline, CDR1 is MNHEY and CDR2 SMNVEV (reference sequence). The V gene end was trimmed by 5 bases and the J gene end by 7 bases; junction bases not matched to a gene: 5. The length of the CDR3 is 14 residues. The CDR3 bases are TGTGCCAGCAGTATCGGGACAGGGATCGGGGAGCTGTTTTTT. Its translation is CASSIGTGIGELFF.

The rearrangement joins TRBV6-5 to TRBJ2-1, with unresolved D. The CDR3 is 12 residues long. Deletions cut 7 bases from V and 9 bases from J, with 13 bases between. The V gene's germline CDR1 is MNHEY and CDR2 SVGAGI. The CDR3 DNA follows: TGTGCCAGCACCCATCCGGGCGCTGAGCAGTTCTTC. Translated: CASTHPGAEQFF.

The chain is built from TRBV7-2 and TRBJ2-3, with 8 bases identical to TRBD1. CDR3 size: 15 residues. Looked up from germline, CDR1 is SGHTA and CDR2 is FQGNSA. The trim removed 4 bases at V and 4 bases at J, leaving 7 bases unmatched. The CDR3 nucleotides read TGTGCCAGCAGCTCCATGACAGGGGCAGCAGATACGCAGTATTTT. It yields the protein CASSSMTGAADTQYF.

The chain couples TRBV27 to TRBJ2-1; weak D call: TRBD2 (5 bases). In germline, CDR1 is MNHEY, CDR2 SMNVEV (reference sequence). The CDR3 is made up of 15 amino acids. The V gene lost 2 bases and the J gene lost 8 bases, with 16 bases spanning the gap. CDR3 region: CASSLIGVVADEQFF. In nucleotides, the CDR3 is TGTGCCAGCAGTTTAATCGGGGTAGTCGCGGATGAGCAGTTCTTC.

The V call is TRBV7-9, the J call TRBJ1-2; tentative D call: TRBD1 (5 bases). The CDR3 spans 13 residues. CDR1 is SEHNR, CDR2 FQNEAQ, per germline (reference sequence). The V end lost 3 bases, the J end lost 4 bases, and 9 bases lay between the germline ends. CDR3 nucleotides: TGTGCCAGCAGCTTGGGGGGACTCTATGGCTACACCTTC. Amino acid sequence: CASSLGGLYGYTF.

The CDR3, as DNA: TGTGCCACGATACGAGCCGGGAACACCGGGGAGCTGTTTTTT. It encodes CATIRAGNTGELFF. This sequence joins TRBV7-9 and TRBJ2-2, with no clear D. The V end lost 10 bases, the J end lost 1 base, and 13 bases lay between the germline ends. The germline CDR1 and CDR2 sequences are SEHNR and FQNEAQ (reference sequence). CDR3 length: 14 amino acids.

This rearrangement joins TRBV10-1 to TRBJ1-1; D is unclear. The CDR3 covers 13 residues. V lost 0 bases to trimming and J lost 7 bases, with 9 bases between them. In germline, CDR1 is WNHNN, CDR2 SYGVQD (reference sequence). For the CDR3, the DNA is TGCGCCAGCAGTGAGTCGAACGGTATTGAAGCTTTCTTT. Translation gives CASSESNGIEAFF.

Here the CDR3 DNA reads TGCGCCAGCAGCACGGGACAGGATCATGAAAAACTGTTTTTT. This translates into CASSTGQDHEKLFF. This chain uses TRBV5-1 with TRBJ1-4, with 8 nucleotides matching TRBD1. V lost 4 bases and J lost 6; bases outside the gene matches: 5. The CDR3 has 14 amino acids. CDR1 and CDR2 from the germline V gene are SGHRS and YFSETQ. Supplemented by reference TRBV5-1 and TRBJ1-4, the full variable domain reads KAGVTQTPRYLIKTRGQQVTLSCSPISGHRSVSWYQQTPGQGLQFLFEYFSETQRNKGNFPGRFSGRQFSNSRSEMNVSTLELGDSALYLCASSTGQDHEKLFFGSGTQLSVL.

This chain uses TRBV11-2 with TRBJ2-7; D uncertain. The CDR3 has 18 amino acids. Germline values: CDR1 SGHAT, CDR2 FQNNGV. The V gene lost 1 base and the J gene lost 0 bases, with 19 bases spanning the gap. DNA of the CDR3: TGTGCCAGCAGCTTAGTTGCTTTGGGTAGCCGGAGCTCCTACGAGCAGTACTTC. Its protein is CASSLVALGSRSSYEQYF. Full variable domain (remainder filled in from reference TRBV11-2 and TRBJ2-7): EAGVAQSPRYKIIEKRQSVAFWCNPISGHATLYWYQQILGQGPKLLIQFQNNGVVDDSQLPKDRFSAERLKGVDSTLKIQPAKLEDSAVYLCASSLVALGSRSSYEQYFGPGTRLTVT.

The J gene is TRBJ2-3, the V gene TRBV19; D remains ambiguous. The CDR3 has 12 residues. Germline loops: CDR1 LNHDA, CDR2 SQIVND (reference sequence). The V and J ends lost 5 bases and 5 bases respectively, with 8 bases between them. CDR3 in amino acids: CASSPAGDTQYF. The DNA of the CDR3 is TGTGCCAGTAGTCCGGCCGGAGATACGCAGTATTTT.

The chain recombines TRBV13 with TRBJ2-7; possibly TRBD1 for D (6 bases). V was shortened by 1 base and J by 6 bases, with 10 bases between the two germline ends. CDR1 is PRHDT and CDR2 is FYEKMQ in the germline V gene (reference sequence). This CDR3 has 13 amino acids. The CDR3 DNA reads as TGTGCCAGCAGCTTAGAGTCCAGGGGCGAGCAGTACTTC. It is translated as CASSLESRGEQYF.

The chain's CDR3 is CASSLTQNNEQFF. CDR3 in DNA: TGCGCCAGCAGCCTTACACAGAACAATGAGCAGTTCTTC. The chain employs TRBV5-1 and TRBJ2-1; D uncertain. This CDR3 is built from 13 residues. Germline CDR1 and CDR2: SGHRS and YFSETQ. Trimming took off 4 bases at V and 5 bases at J, with 10 bases between the two ends.

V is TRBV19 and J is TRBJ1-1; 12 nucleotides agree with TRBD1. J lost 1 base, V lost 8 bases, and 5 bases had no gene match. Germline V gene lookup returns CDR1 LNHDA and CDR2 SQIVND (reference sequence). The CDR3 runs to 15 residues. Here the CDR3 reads CASSGTGGQNTEAFF. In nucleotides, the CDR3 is TGTGCCAGTTCCGGGACAGGGGGCCAGAACACTGAAGCTTTCTTT. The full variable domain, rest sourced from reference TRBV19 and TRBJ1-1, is DGGITQSPKYLFRKEGQNVTLSCEQNLNHDAMYWYRQDPGQGLRLIYYSQIVNDFQKGDIAEGYSVSREKKESFPLTVTSAQKNPTAFYLCASSGTGGQNTEAFFGQGTRLTVV.

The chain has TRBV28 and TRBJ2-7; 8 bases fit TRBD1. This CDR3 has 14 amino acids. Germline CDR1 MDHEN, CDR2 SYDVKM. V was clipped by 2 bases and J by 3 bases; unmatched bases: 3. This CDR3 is CASSLPTGDYEQYF. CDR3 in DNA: TGTGCCAGCAGTTTACCGACAGGGGACTACGAGCAGTACTTC.

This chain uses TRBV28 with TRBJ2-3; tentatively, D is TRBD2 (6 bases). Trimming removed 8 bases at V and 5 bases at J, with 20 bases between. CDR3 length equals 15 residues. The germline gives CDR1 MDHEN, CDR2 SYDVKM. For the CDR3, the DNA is TGTGCCAGCCAATCCTCCTTTGCGGGATTAGATACGCAGTATTTT. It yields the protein CASQSSFAGLDTQYF.